These 10 T cell receptor beta chains were all obtained from the same sample, sequenced in a study of vaccination effects on CD4 cells after COVID-19. The antigens of these receptors remain unknown. Using immunoSEQ multiplex PCR, the repertoire was profiled, and TCRdb retains in-frame clones only, with some absent. Of 64,000 or so clones detected, about 78% appear once; the ten largest clones hold 2%. Under the ViraFEST assay, PBMC were stimulated with viral peptide pools so that antigen-specific CD4+ T cells expanded. Sequencing was performed afterwards. Culture proceeded for roughly ten days, and CD4+ T cells were then isolated. Vaccine administered to participants consisted of two doses of either BNT162b2 or mRNA-1273. The sequencing here drew on CD4+ T cells from PBMCs cultured with HCoV-OC43 spike peptides, taken after COVID-19 vaccination. Indicated subset: HCoV-OC43 spike overlapping peptide pool stimulation. All receptors come from a human donor who received a COVID-19 vaccine.

This clone has only one observation. The gene calls are TRBV11-1 and TRBJ1-1; D not resolved. CDR3 length: 12 amino acids. V was cut by 7 bases and J by 5 bases, with 11 bases left in between. Germline CDR1 and CDR2: SGHAT and FQDESV (reference sequence). The CDR3 region is CASTPVSTEAFF. CDR3 DNA sequence: TGTGCCAGCACCCCCGTGAGTACTGAAGCTTTCTTT.

V is TRBV3-1 (or the pseudogene TRBV3-2) and J is TRBJ2-5, with a weak D call TRBD2 (6 bases). V was clipped by 8 bases and J by 1 base, with 8 bases between them. The germline CDR1 and CDR2 sequences are LGHDT and YNNKEL (reference sequence). The CDR3 is made up of 12 amino acids. CDR3 DNA: TGTGCCAGCTCGGGGGTCCAAGAGACCCAGTACTTC. It translates to CASSGVQETQYF.

In this sample, this clone turned up once. The chain couples TRBV5-1 to TRBJ1-3, with D maybe TRBD1 (5 bases). This CDR3 is 15 amino acids long. The V gene lost 7 bases and the J gene lost 2 bases, with 16 bases spanning the gap. CDR1 and CDR2 (germline): SGHRS, YFSETQ. The DNA for the CDR3 is TGCGCCAGCCGGAGGGGATCCGATGCTGGAAACACCATATATTTT. Translation: CASRRGSDAGNTIYF.

V is TRBV21-1 and J is TRBJ2-5; the table names TRBD2, a call not compared with the DNA. TRBV21-1 is a pseudogene locus. The CDR3 spans 18 residues. DNA for the CDR3: TGTGCCAGCAGCAAAGGATGGGAGGGGACAAATCCTAAAGAGACCCAGTACTTC. Protein product: CASSKGWEGTNPKETQYF.

The rearrangement uses TRBV2 and TRBJ2-7; tentative D call: TRBD1 (6 bases). The CDR3 spans 12 residues. Between the trimmed V and J ends, which lost 5 bases and 4 bases, there was a span of 9 bases. Germline values: CDR1 SNHLY, CDR2 FYNNEI. The DNA of the CDR3 is TGTGCCAGCAGTATCACAGGGTACGAGCAGTACGTC. It translates to CASSITGYEQYV.

The chain joins TRBV5-5 to TRBJ2-3; 13 nucleotides align to TRBD2. This CDR3 is 18 amino acids long. V lost 0 bases to trimming and J lost 0 bases; unmatched junction nucleotides: 4. Per germline, CDR1 SGHKS and CDR2 YYEKEE (reference sequence). The CDR3 nucleotides are TGTGCCAGCAGCTTGGGACTAGCGGGGGGTCGAAGCACAGATACGCAGTATTTT. This sequence encodes CASSLGLAGGRSTDTQYF.

This clone was observed a handful of times. The chain recombines TRBV3-1 (or the pseudogene TRBV3-2) with TRBJ1-6; D gene ambiguous. The CDR3 has 15 amino acids. The V end lost 4 bases, the J end lost 6 bases, and 13 bases lay between the germline ends. Looked up from germline, CDR1 is LGHDT and CDR2 is YNNKEL (reference sequence). CDR3 DNA: TGTGCCAGCAGCCTGAGAGGTCAGTCTAATTCACCCCTCCACTTT. The encoded protein is CASSLRGQSNSPLHF.

The V and J genes are TRBV30 and TRBJ2-3, with D hard to call. The CDR3 has 16 residues. V dropped 0 bases and J dropped 2 bases, with 15 bases sitting between them. CDR1 GTSNPN and CDR2 SVGIG come from the germline V gene (reference sequence). In DNA, the CDR3 is TGTGCCTGGAGTGTGGGCCTGTACGAATCCACAGATACGCAGTATTTT. Translating it yields CAWSVGLYESTDTQYF.

The chain combines TRBV28 with TRBJ2-2; D possibly uses TRBD1 or TRBD2 (5 bases each). V gave up 7 bases and J gave up 4 bases, with 16 bases separating them. The CDR3 covers 15 residues. CDR1 and CDR2 (germline): MDHEN, SYDVKM. CDR3 amino acids: CASIPGTPGTGELFF. The CDR3 nucleotides are TGTGCCAGCATCCCCGGGACGCCTGGCACCGGGGAGCTGTTTTTT.

This clone was picked up a small number of times. The chain employs TRBV7-9 and TRBJ1-6; D might be TRBD1 (6 bases). Trimming took 4 bases from V and 5 from J, leaving 18 bases between them. The CDR3 is 17 amino acids. The V gene's germline CDR1 is SEHNR and CDR2 FQNEAQ (reference sequence). The CDR3 reads CASSSKGRGADNSPLHF. Written as DNA, the CDR3 is TGTGCCAGCAGCTCCAAGGGCAGGGGAGCGGATAATTCACCCCTCCACTTT. Complete variable domain (other parts from reference TRBV7-9 and TRBJ1-6): DTGVSQNPRHKITKRGQNVTFRCDPISEHNRLYWYRQTLGQGPEFLTYFQNEAQLEKSRLLSDRFSAERPKGSFSTLEIQRTEQGDSAMYLCASSSKGRGADNSPLHFGNGTRLTVT.